The rows below give T cell receptor beta chains drawn from one sample of a study of neurological immune-mediated disorders. Using its own MiXCR run on the 5' RACE reads, TCRdb lists one record per CDR3 protein. The sample lists about 50,000 distinct CDR3 sequences; roughly 3.2% were seen once. Material for sequencing was PBMCs. The receptor set was obtained from a woman aged 50 to 65 with multiple sclerosis. The CDR3 runs from the conserved cysteine through the conserved F or W. The D gene is left open where the match is weak. Clone size is given for some rows only: seen once, a few or many times, or a class if the clone is expanded.

J gene	CDR3 length	V gene	clone size	D gene	CDR3 protein	CDR3 DNA
TRBJ2-3	15	TRBV27	many	TRBD2	CASSLSLAGVYTQYF	TGTGCCAGCAGTTTATCACTAGCGGGAGTATATACGCAGTATTTT
TRBJ2-1	20	TRBV7-2	many	-	CASSSRLPQSSPSSYNEQFF	TGTGCCAGCAGCTCGAGGCTTCCTCAGTCGTCACCGAGCTCCTACAATGAGCAGTTCTTC
TRBJ2-7	12	TRBV29-1	many	-	CSVEPLTGEQYF	TGCAGCGTTGAACCACTGACGGGCGAGCAGTACTTC
TRBJ1-2	13	TRBV12-3/TRBV12-4	many	-	CASSQTRNYGYTF	TGTGCCAGCAGCCAAACCCGTAACTATGGCTACACCTTC
TRBJ1-5	13	TRBV20-1	many	TRBD1	CSASGGGGQPQHF	TGCAGTGCTAGTGGAGGGGGCGGTCAGCCCCAGCATTTT
TRBJ2-3	15	TRBV6-2/TRBV6-3	many	-	CASIDRRPSTDTQYF	TGTGCCAGCATTGATAGACGGCCAAGCACAGATACGCAGTATTTT
TRBJ2-5	13	TRBV7-3	many	-	CASSGRVQETQYF	TGTGCCAGCAGCGGGCGGGTCCAAGAGACCCAGTACTTC
TRBJ1-1	13	TRBV20-1	many	-	CSASHPLGTEAFF	TGCAGTGCTAGCCACCCCCTTGGCACTGAAGCTTTCTTT
TRBJ1-4	19	TRBV7-2	many	TRBD1	CASSLAGSRDRVGLEKLFF	TGTGCCAGCAGCTTAGCGGGGTCCCGGGACAGGGTCGGGCTTGAAAAACTGTTTTTT
TRBJ1-5	14	TRBV10-3	many	-	CAIAPEGSNQPQHF	TGTGCCATCGCCCCGGAGGGTAGCAATCAGCCCCAGCATTTT
TRBJ1-4	14	TRBV20-1	many	-	CSAEQGGGNEKLFF	TGCAGTGCCGAACAAGGGGGGGGTAATGAAAAACTGTTTTTT
TRBJ2-1	19	TRBV6-5	many	-	CASSYSIVQPFDSYNEQFF	TGTGCCAGCAGTTACTCGATCGTGCAGCCATTTGACTCCTACAATGAGCAGTTCTTC
TRBJ2-3	17	TRBV6-6	many	-	CASSYQPLGRGGDTQYF	TGTGCCAGCAGTTACCAGCCCTTGGGCAGGGGAGGAGATACGCAGTATTTT
TRBJ1-1	14	TRBV5-6	many	-	CASSLDLVPTEAFF	TGTGCCAGCAGCCTGGATTTGGTCCCCACTGAAGCTTTCTTT
TRBJ2-3	12	TRBV5-1	many	-	CASRHLTDTQYF	TGCGCCAGCAGGCACCTCACAGATACGCAGTATTTT
TRBJ2-3	15	TRBV10-3	many	-	CAISEGGYRTDTQYF	TGTGCCATCAGTGAGGGAGGCTACCGCACAGATACGCAGTATTTT
TRBJ2-2	15	TRBV3-1	many	TRBD1	CASSRQGANTGELFF	TGTGCCAGCAGCCGTCAGGGGGCGAACACCGGGGAGCTGTTTTTT
TRBJ1-4	15	TRBV7-9	many	-	CASTPPGATNEKLFF	TGTGCCAGCACCCCTCCTGGAGCAACTAATGAAAAACTGTTTTTT
TRBJ1-6	15	TRBV7-9	-	-	CASSLVDGSTSTLNF	TGTGCCAGCAGCTTAGTAGACGGGAGTACTTCAACCCTCAACTTT
TRBJ1-1	14	TRBV12-3/TRBV12-4	many	-	CASSRSTGWTEAFF	TGTGCCAGCAGCCGCAGTACTGGTTGGACTGAAGCTTTCTTT
TRBJ1-5	13	TRBV10-2	many	TRBD1	CASGQGGDQPQHF	TGCGCCAGCGGACAGGGTGGAGATCAGCCCCAGCATTTT
TRBJ1-1	14	TRBV9	many	TRBD1	CASNKKGADTEAFF	TGTGCCAGCAATAAGAAGGGGGCAGACACTGAAGCTTTCTTT
TRBJ2-7	14	TRBV6-1	many	-	CASREFTVSYEQYF	TGTGCCAGCAGGGAATTTACAGTGTCCTACGAGCAGTACTTC
TRBJ2-2	13	TRBV5-1	many	TRBD1	CASSQGASGELFF	TGCGCCAGCAGCCAGGGGGCGAGCGGGGAGCTGTTTTTT
TRBJ2-7	13	TRBV5-1	many	TRBD2	CASRGGEFYEQYF	TGCGCGAGTCGGGGGGGCGAGTTCTACGAGCAGTACTTC
TRBJ1-1	13	TRBV11-3	once	-	CASSLEVGAEAFF	TGTGCCAGCAGTTTAGAGGTGGGGGCTGAAGCTTTCTTT